These 3 T cell receptor beta chains came from one sample sequenced in a study of blood T cell repertoires in COVID-19. The protocol was immunoSEQ multiplex PCR, while the TCRdb copy is restricted to in-frame clones and leaves out a portion. This table holds about 240,000 clones, approximately 86% found once. The sequenced material came from PBMCs or T cells enriched from blood (not recorded which). These receptors originate from a middle-aged woman with acute COVID-19.

V is TRBV19 and J is TRBJ2-7, with 9 bases aligning to TRBD2. Trimming removed 0 bases from V and 4 bases from J; junction bases left unmatched: 7. Germline V CDR1 and CDR2: LNHDA, SQIVND (reference sequence). This CDR3 comprises 16 residues. The CDR3: CASSIDLQREVYEQYF. CDR3 DNA: TGTGCCAGTAGTATAGATCTTCAGCGGGAGGTGTACGAGCAGTACTTC.

V gene TRBV29-1 combines with J gene TRBJ2-5; D is perhaps TRBD1 (6 bases). This CDR3 spans 14 amino acids. Trimming took off 7 bases at V and 5 bases at J, with 20 bases between the two ends. Germline loops: CDR1 SQVTM, CDR2 ANQGSEA. CDR3 residues: CSAAGQMAFETQYF. The CDR3 DNA reads as TGCAGCGCCGCCGGACAGATGGCTTTTGAGACCCAGTACTTC.

The V and J genes are TRBV27 and TRBJ2-7; D is perhaps TRBD1 (6 bases). In germline, CDR1 is MNHEY, CDR2 SMNVEV (reference sequence). The V end lost 7 bases, the J end lost 7 bases, and 23 bases lay between the germline ends. The CDR3 extends over 15 amino acids. CDR3 amino acids: CASTPGQTGLGEQYF. Here the CDR3 DNA reads TGTGCCAGCACGCCCGGACAGACTGGACTGGGAGAGCAGTACTTC.